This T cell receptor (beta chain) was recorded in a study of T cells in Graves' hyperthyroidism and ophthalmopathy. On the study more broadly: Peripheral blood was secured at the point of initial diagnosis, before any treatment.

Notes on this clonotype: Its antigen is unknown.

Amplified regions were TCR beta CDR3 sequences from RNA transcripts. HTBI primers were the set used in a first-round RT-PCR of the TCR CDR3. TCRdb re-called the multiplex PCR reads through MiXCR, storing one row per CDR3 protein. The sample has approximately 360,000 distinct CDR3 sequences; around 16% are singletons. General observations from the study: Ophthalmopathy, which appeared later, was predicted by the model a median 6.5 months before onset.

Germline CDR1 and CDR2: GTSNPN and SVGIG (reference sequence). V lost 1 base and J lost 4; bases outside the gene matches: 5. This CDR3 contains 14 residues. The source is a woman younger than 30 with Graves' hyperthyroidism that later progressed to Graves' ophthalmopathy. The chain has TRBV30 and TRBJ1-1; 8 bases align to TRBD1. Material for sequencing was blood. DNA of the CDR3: TGTGCCTGGAGTGGACAGGGGAAGGGCACTGAAGCTTTCTTT. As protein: CAWSGQGKGTEAFF. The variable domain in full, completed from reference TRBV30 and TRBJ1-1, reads SQTIHQWPATLVQPVGSPLSLECTVEGTSNPNLYWYRQAAGRGLQLLFYSVGIGQISSEVPQNLSASRPQDRQFILSSKKLLLSDSGFYLCAWSGQGKGTEAFFGQGTRLTVV.